Following are 8 T cell receptor beta chains from one sample sequenced in a study of neurological immune-mediated disorders (dated by TCRdb to the late 2010s). Libraries were built with 5' RACE. TCRdb shows the sequencer as Illumina HiSeq 2500. The public reads were reprocessed in TCRdb via fastp at Q25 and MiXCR, keeping in-frame beta chains. Rows with a matching CDR3 protein are joined into one entry that keeps the most common DNA and genes. Here the sample has tens of thousands of distinct CDR3 sequences; around 10% occur a single time. In total, the top ten clones hold roughly 3.7% of the sample. The sample's time point label, in plain terms: technical triplicate 1. Sequenced sample: PBMCs. All receptors come from a man aged 55 to 70 with HTLV-1-associated myelopathy (HAM/TSP).

This clonotype was counted many times. V is TRBV6-5 and J is TRBJ2-3, with D perhaps TRBD1 (5 bases). V lost 7 bases and J lost 6, with 14 bases in between. CDR1 and CDR2 (germline): MNHEY, SVGAGI. The CDR3 covers 13 residues. CDR3 sequence reads: CASTLQGADTQYF. CDR3 DNA: TGTGCCAGCACCCTTCAGGGTGCTGATACGCAGTATTTT.

There are many counts of this clonotype. This rearrangement joins TRBV7-3 to TRBJ2-1; perhaps TRBD1 as D (5 bases). V lost 1 base to trimming and J lost 7 bases, with 11 bases between them. The germline CDR1 and CDR2 sequences are SGHTA and FQGTGA. CDR3 length: 14 residues. CDR3: CASSLSRENNEQFF. In DNA, the CDR3 is TGTGCCAGCAGCTTAAGCAGGGAAAATAATGAGCAGTTCTTC.

In its sample, this clonotype was seen many times. The J gene is TRBJ2-7, the V gene TRBV5-1; 7 bases line up with TRBD1. J lost 7 bases, V lost 4 bases, and 14 bases had no gene match. The CDR3 runs to 15 residues. Germline V gene data show CDR1 as SGHRS and CDR2 as YFSETQ. The CDR3 protein is CASSGLTGIQGEQYF. As DNA, the CDR3 is TGCGCCAGCAGCGGCCTGACAGGGATTCAAGGGGAGCAGTACTTC.

This clonotype showed up just a few times. This chain joins TRBV20-1 and TRBJ2-2; a weak D match, TRBD2 (5 bases). Germline V gene sequence: CDR1 DFQATT, CDR2 SNEGSKA (reference sequence). V lost 4 bases and J lost 13, with 13 bases in between. The CDR3 contains 11 residues. The CDR3 DNA sequence: TGCAGTGCTAAAGACTATCAAAGGCTGTTTTTT. This gives the protein CSAKDYQRLFF.

At least ten counts were recorded for this clonotype. Sequence at one end of the junction differs from germline and may be a read error. The rearrangement links TRBV20-1 to TRBJ2-5, with D uncertain. CDR3 size: 14 residues. CDR1 is DFQATT and CDR2 is SNEGSKA in the germline V gene (reference sequence). CDR3: CSPRDPRDQETQYF. CDR3 DNA: TGCAGTCCTAGAGACCCACGGGACCAAGAGACCCAGTACTTC.

Many counts were recorded for this clonotype. CDR3: CASSLTSGSYNEQFF. The DNA for the CDR3 is TGCGCCAGCAGCTTGACTAGCGGGTCCTACAATGAGCAGTTCTTC. The chain carries TRBV5-1 and TRBJ2-1, with 9 bases fitting TRBD2. Germline-derived CDR1 and CDR2 are SGHRS and YFSETQ. The V gene end was trimmed by 1 base and the J gene end by 1 base; junction bases not matched to a gene: 0. CDR3 length: 15 residues.

About this clonotype itself: A single base separates this from a much larger clone, so it may be a read error. This chain connects TRBV7-2 to TRBJ2-3, with D unresolved. The length of the CDR3 is 13 residues. Germline CDR1 reads SGHTA; CDR2 reads FQGNSA. CDR3 sequence: CASSSSITHTQYF. DNA for the CDR3: TGTGCCAGCAGCTCTAGTATCACACATACGCAGTATTTT.

The CDR3 is CASSPHWGGANQETQYF. The CDR3 DNA sequence: TGTGCCAGCAGTCCACACTGGGGCGGGGCAAACCAAGAGACCCAGTACTTC. This chain connects TRBV6-6 to TRBJ2-5; D possibly corresponds to TRBD2 (6 bases). Trimming took off 5 bases at V and 0 bases at J, with 19 bases between the two ends. Germline CDR1 and CDR2: MNHNY and SVGAGI (reference sequence). This CDR3 has 17 residues.